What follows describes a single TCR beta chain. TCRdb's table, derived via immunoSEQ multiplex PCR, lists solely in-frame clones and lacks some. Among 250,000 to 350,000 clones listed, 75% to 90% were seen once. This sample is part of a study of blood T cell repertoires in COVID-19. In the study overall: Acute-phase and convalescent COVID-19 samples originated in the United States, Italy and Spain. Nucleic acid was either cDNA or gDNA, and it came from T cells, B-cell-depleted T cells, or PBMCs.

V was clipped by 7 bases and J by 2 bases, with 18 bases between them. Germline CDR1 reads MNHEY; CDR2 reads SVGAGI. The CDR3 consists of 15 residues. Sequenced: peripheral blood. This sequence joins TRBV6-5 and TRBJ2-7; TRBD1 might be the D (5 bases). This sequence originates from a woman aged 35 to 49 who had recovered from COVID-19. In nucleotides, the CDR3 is TGTGCCAGCAAGTCCGCCTGGGGCAGCACCTACGAGCAGTACTTC. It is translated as CASKSAWGSTYEQYF.